The rows below give T cell receptor beta chains drawn from one sample of a study of blood T cell repertoires in COVID-19. The data were produced by immunoSEQ multiplex PCR, yet TCRdb's version contains in-frame clones alone and is incomplete. This table holds roughly 300,000 clones, about 85% found once. The sequenced sample consisted of peripheral blood. The source of these receptors is a human donor in a cohort sampled during active COVID-19. The CDR3 runs from the conserved cysteine through the conserved F or W. D genes are given only for firm matches. Clone size is stated in some rows and not others, as once, few, many or a class when expanded.

d_gene	v_gene	j_gene	abundance	CDR3aa	CDR3nt
TRBD1	TRBV30	TRBJ1-4	NA	CAWSVGTAGEKLFF	TGTGCCTGGAGTGTAGGGACAGCCGGTGAAAAACTGTTTTTT
NA	TRBV11-2	TRBJ1-3	once	CASSFYSAGNTIYF	TGTGCCAGCAGCTTCTACAGTGCTGGAAACACCATATATTTT
NA	TRBV5-6	TRBJ1-2	NA	CASAGQNYGYTF	TGTGCCAGCGCGGGGCAGAACTATGGCTACACCTTC
NA	TRBV6-5	TRBJ1-5	NA	CASSYTTGQPQHF	TGTGCCAGCAGTTACACCACGGGGCAGCCCCAGCATTTT
TRBD2	TRBV6-6	TRBJ2-7	NA	CASSFPGLAGYEQYF	TGTGCCAGCAGTTTTCCGGGACTAGCGGGTTACGAGCAGTACTTC
TRBD1	TRBV12-3/TRBV12-4	TRBJ1-1	NA	CASSLDQGAHAFF	TGTGCCAGCAGTTTGGATCAGGGGGCCCACGCTTTCTTT
NA	TRBV6-5	TRBJ1-6	NA	CASSYGNRAINSPLHF	TGTGCCAGCAGTTATGGGAACAGGGCCATCAATTCACCCCTCCACTTT
NA	TRBV12-2	TRBJ2-1	NA	CASRGTAPPYNEQFF	TGTGCAAGTCGTGGGACAGCCCCCCCGTACAATGAGCAGTTCTTC
NA	TRBV5-4	TRBJ2-5	NA	CASSLGGLGGKETQYF	TGTGCCAGCAGCTTGGGGGGCCTAGGCGGGAAAGAGACCCAGTACTTC
TRBD1	TRBV5-8	TRBJ2-5	NA	CASSLGDRRLQETQYF	TGTGCCAGCAGCTTAGGGGACAGGAGACTTCAAGAGACCCAGTACTTC
NA	TRBV18	TRBJ2-7	NA	CASSPGLNEQYF	TGTGCCAGCTCACCCGGACTCAACGAGCAGTACTTC
NA	TRBV19	TRBJ1-1	NA	CATTGGRGRNTEAFF	TGTGCCACAACCGGGGGGCGCGGAAGGAACACTGAAGCTTTCTTT
NA	TRBV15	TRBJ2-3	NA	CATSRDVLVSDTQYF	TGTGCCACCAGCAGAGATGTGCTAGTCTCTGATACGCAGTATTTT
TRBD2	TRBV6-6	TRBJ2-3	few	CASSYGQREGTQYF	TGTGCCAGCAGTTACGGACAGCGGGAGGGTACGCAGTATTTT
TRBD1	TRBV2	TRBJ1-2	NA	CASRWDSNYGYTF	TGTGCCAGCAGGTGGGACAGTAACTATGGCTACACCTTC
TRBD1	TRBV29-1	TRBJ1-1	NA	CSVRTGSYTEAFF	TGCAGCGTTCGGACAGGATCCTACACTGAAGCTTTCTTT
NA	TRBV18	TRBJ1-5	once	CASSPSRNQPQHF	TGTGCCAGCTCACCATCCCGGAATCAGCCCCAGCATTTT
NA	TRBV18	TRBJ2-1	NA	CASSPLAPRGEQFF	TGTGCCAGCTCACCACTAGCACCACGGGGTGAGCAGTTCTTC
NA	TRBV4-2	TRBJ2-7	NA	CASSPSLGETYEQYF	TGTGCCAGCAGCCCGTCCCTAGGGGAAACCTACGAGCAGTACTTC
NA	TRBV5-4	TRBJ1-1	NA	CASSLVGGSGTEAFF	TGTGCCAGCAGCTTGGTCGGGGGGAGCGGCACTGAAGCTTTCTTT
NA	TRBV19	TRBJ1-4	NA	CASSPSSLASNEKLFF	TGTGCCAGTAGTCCAAGCTCCCTTGCCTCAAATGAAAAACTGTTTTTT
NA	TRBV7-9	TRBJ1-4	NA	CASSLSGIDEKLFF	TGTGCCAGCAGCTTGTCAGGTATCGATGAAAAACTGTTTTTT
NA	TRBV2	TRBJ2-5	NA	CASIKGQGEETQYF	TGTGCCAGCATCAAGGGGCAAGGAGAAGAGACCCAGTACTTC
NA	TRBV3-1/TRBV3-2	TRBJ2-3	NA	CASSTQLSLLTDTQYF	TGTGCCAGCAGCACCCAACTGTCGCTTTTGACAGATACGCAGTATTTT
TRBD1	TRBV19	TRBJ2-1	NA	CASSRRQGQSSYNEQFF	TGTGCCAGTAGTCGCCGACAGGGCCAAAGCTCCTACAATGAGCAGTTCTTC
TRBD2	TRBV27	TRBJ2-5	NA	CASARGAGGLQETQYF	TGTGCCAGCGCCCGGGGGGCGGGAGGGTTGCAAGAGACCCAGTACTTC
NA	TRBV28	TRBJ1-5	NA	CASSLSSQPQHF	TGTGCCAGCAGTTTATCCTCTCAGCCCCAGCATTTT
NA	TRBV3-1/TRBV3-2	TRBJ2-2	NA	CASSRQGLPGELFF	TGTGCCAGCAGCCGCCAGGGCCTCCCCGGGGAGCTGTTTTTT
NA	TRBV6-5	TRBJ2-7	few	CASSYSDLTYEQYF	TGTGCCAGCAGTTACTCGGACTTAACCTACGAGCAGTACTTC
NA	TRBV24-1	TRBJ2-1	NA	CATSDSGKAYNEQFF	TGTGCCACCAGTGATTCGGGAAAAGCTTACAATGAGCAGTTCTTC
TRBD1	TRBV13	TRBJ1-6	many	CASSFYPGQGSTPLHF	TGTGCCAGCAGCTTCTACCCGGGACAGGGGAGTACACCCCTCCACTTT
TRBD1	TRBV24-1	TRBJ1-5	NA	CATSDTTGDFNQPQHF	TGTGCCACCAGTGATACAACAGGGGACTTTAATCAGCCCCAGCATTTT
NA	TRBV3-1/TRBV3-2	TRBJ1-2	NA	CATAGTQSGGYTF	TGTGCCACCGCAGGGACTCAGTCAGGGGGCTACACCTTC
TRBD2	TRBV5-4	TRBJ2-1	NA	CASSLGGSIGNEQFF	TGTGCCAGCAGCTTGGGCGGGAGTATAGGCAATGAGCAGTTCTTC
TRBD1	TRBV6-5	TRBJ1-3	once	CASSYTTGAGNTIYF	TGTGCCAGCAGTTACACAACAGGGGCTGGAAACACCATATATTTT
NA	TRBV12-5	TRBJ2-5	once	CASRGGALQETQYF	TGTGCTAGTAGGGGGGGGGCTCTTCAAGAGACCCAGTACTTC
NA	TRBV5-1	TRBJ2-1	NA	CASSLAGGVGNEQFF	TGCGCCAGCAGCTTGGCCGGGGGAGTAGGAAATGAGCAGTTCTTC
TRBD2	TRBV6-6	TRBJ2-7	NA	CASRSTGEGHEQYF	TGTGCCAGCAGGTCCACTGGGGAGGGCCACGAGCAGTACTTC
TRBD2	TRBV24-1	TRBJ2-3	NA	CATRAGTSSTDTQYF	TGTGCCACCAGGGCCGGGACTAGCAGCACCGATACGCAGTATTTT
NA	TRBV15	TRBJ2-7	NA	CATSRVRGNEQYF	TGTGCCACCAGCAGAGTGAGAGGGAACGAGCAGTACTTC
TRBD2	TRBV6-5	TRBJ2-7	NA	CASRSTSGRYEQYF	TGTGCCAGCAGGTCTACTAGCGGGCGCTACGAGCAGTACTTC
TRBD1	TRBV11-2	TRBJ1-2	NA	CASSLRDSQLYGYTF	TGTGCCAGCAGCTTACGGGACAGCCAACTCTATGGCTACACCTTC
TRBD2	TRBV27	TRBJ2-1	NA	CASSLFPSGSGNEQFF	TGTGCCAGCAGTTTATTCCCCAGCGGGAGTGGTAATGAGCAGTTCTTC
NA	TRBV5-1	TRBJ2-7	NA	CASSLRRDNSYEQYF	TGCGCCAGCAGCCTTCGTCGGGACAACTCCTACGAGCAGTACTTC
TRBD2	TRBV27	TRBJ2-4	NA	CASTTKTGTRGNIQYF	TGTGCCAGCACCACAAAAACCGGGACTAGGGGAAACATTCAGTACTTC
NA	TRBV30	TRBJ1-1	NA	CAWSLPGGGRRTEAFF	TGTGCCTGGAGCCTTCCCGGGGGGGGCAGGCGCACTGAAGCTTTCTTT
NA	TRBV21-1	TRBJ2-1	NA	CASSKFGGDRNEQFF	TGTGCCAGCAGCAAATTTGGGGGGGACAGGAATGAGCAGTTCTTC
NA	TRBV7-9	TRBJ1-6	NA	CASSSRVWTADSPLHF	TGTGCCAGCAGCTCCCGCGTCTGGACAGCCGATTCACCCCTCCACTTT
NA	TRBV28	TRBJ2-1	NA	CASSTLGGNYNEQFF	TGTGCCAGCAGTACCCTAGGCGGAAACTACAATGAGCAGTTCTTC
NA	TRBV25-1	TRBJ1-6	NA	CASSADSNSPLHF	TGTGCCAGCAGTGCGGACAGTAATTCACCCCTCCACTTT
TRBD1	TRBV2	TRBJ2-7	NA	CASSVGDSSYEQYF	TGTGCCAGCAGTGTGGGGGACAGTTCCTACGAGCAGTACTTC
NA	TRBV19	TRBJ2-3	NA	CASSNVGFGLYWGDTQYF	TGTGCCAGTAGTAACGTCGGGTTTGGGCTTTACTGGGGCGATACGCAGTATTTT